These 32 T cell receptor beta chains were all obtained from the same sample, sequenced in a study of blood T cell repertoires in COVID-19 (dated by TCRdb to between 2020 and 2021). Library construction relied on the immunoSEQ multiplex PCR assay. This is the immuneACCESS table as TCRdb keeps it, with only in-frame sequences that have V and J called. A part of the clones is gone; compared with another copy, unresolved V genes explain less than half, and the rest is unexplained. In all, the sample holds over 250,000 clones, and roughly 87% of those were seen once. Approximately 9% of the sample is held by the ten biggest clonotypes. The sample consisted of PBMCs or T cells enriched from blood (not recorded which). These receptors were obtained from a woman in her late teens or twenties who had recovered from COVID-19.

About this clone itself: Other DNA sequences of this sample code for an identical CDR3. The CDR3 coding sequence is TGTGCCAGCAGTGGGACGGGAGATCAGCCCCAGCATTTT. Translation gives CASSGTGDQPQHF. This chain uses TRBV2 with TRBJ1-5; D is unclear. The CDR3 is 13 residues long. The germline V gene encodes CDR1 SNHLY and CDR2 FYNNEI. V was pared by 4 bases and J by 5 bases, with 9 bases between.

This rearrangement joins TRBV19 to TRBJ1-2; tentative D call: TRBD1 (5 bases). CDR3 length: 14 residues. The germline V and J ends were trimmed by 10 bases and 7 bases, with 22 bases remaining between them. Per germline, CDR1 LNHDA and CDR2 SQIVND (reference sequence). CDR3 sequence (DNA): TGTGCCACCCTCGCGTTCCGGGGGGGAGCTGGCTACACCTTC. Translation gives CATLAFRGGAGYTF.

J is TRBJ2-3 and V is TRBV27, with 7 bases matching TRBD1. Germline CDR1 and CDR2: MNHEY and SMNVEV (reference sequence). The CDR3 runs to 12 residues. With V trimmed by 5 bases and J by 6 bases, 2 bases remained unmatched. CDR3 residues: CASSHRGDTQYF. CDR3 coding DNA: TGTGCCAGCAGTCACAGGGGTGATACGCAGTATTTT.

The chain combines TRBV30 with TRBJ2-7; 10 bases fit TRBD1. The CDR3 contains 13 residues. V lost 4 bases to trimming and J lost 7 bases; unmatched junction nucleotides: 7. Germline-derived CDR1 and CDR2 are GTSNPN and SVGIG (reference sequence). The CDR3 loop is CAWTRDRGREQYF. The CDR3 nucleotides read TGTGCCTGGACCCGGGACAGGGGACGTGAGCAGTACTTC.

In this sample, this clone turned up once. V gene TRBV7-9 combines with J gene TRBJ1-2; 10 bases align to TRBD1. The CDR3 has 15 amino acids. V shed 1 base and J 8 bases; nucleotides not matched to a gene: 7. From germline, CDR1 is SEHNR and CDR2 FQNEAQ (reference sequence). The CDR3 sequence: CASSLGDRGPYGYTF. The CDR3 coding sequence is TGTGCCAGCAGCTTAGGGGACAGGGGACCTTACGGCTACACCTTC.

The chain carries TRBV27 and TRBJ2-7; 7 bases line up with TRBD1. The V gene end was trimmed by 7 bases and the J gene end by 1 base; junction bases not matched to a gene: 4. The CDR3 covers 13 residues. Germline CDR1 and CDR2: MNHEY and SMNVEV (reference sequence). DNA for the CDR3: TGTGCCAGCAAAATGGGACAGTCCTACGAGCAGTACTTC. It yields the protein CASKMGQSYEQYF.

The rearrangement joins TRBV9 to TRBJ2-3, with D possibly matching TRBD2 (5 bases). CDR3 length: 15 amino acids. Deletions cut 0 bases from V and 1 base from J, with 9 bases between. Germline CDR1 reads SGDLS; CDR2 reads YYNGEE. The CDR3 here is CASSVALARTDTQYF. The CDR3 coding sequence is TGTGCCAGCAGCGTAGCTCTAGCCCGCACAGATACGCAGTATTTT.

The V call is TRBV7-7, the J call TRBJ1-5; D remains ambiguous. The germline V and J ends were trimmed by 1 base and 5 bases, with 6 bases remaining between them. CDR3 length: 13 amino acids. Germline CDR1 SSHAT, CDR2 FNYEAQ (reference sequence). CDR3 sequence (DNA): TGTGCCAGCAGCTTAGACAGAGATCAGCCCCAGCATTTT. This codes for CASSLDRDQPQHF.

V is TRBV2 and J is TRBJ1-1; 9 nucleotides agree with TRBD1. Germline trimming cut 6 bases from V and 3 bases from J; bases unmatched to any gene: 2. This CDR3 spans 13 amino acids. CDR1 and CDR2 from the germline V gene are SNHLY and FYNNEI. CDR3 bases: TGTGCCAGCAGCCGGACAGGGGACACTGAAGCTTTCTTT. Translating gives CASSRTGDTEAFF.

CDR3 loop: CASSLDTVLLGQTQYF. The CDR3 DNA sequence: TGCGCCAGCAGCTTGGACACAGTATTATTGGGGCAGACCCAGTACTTC. J is TRBJ2-5 and V is TRBV5-1; D possibly corresponds to TRBD1 (5 bases). The CDR3 is 16 residues long. The germline gives CDR1 SGHRS, CDR2 YFSETQ. The ends were cut back, 0 bases at V and 6 bases at J, with 18 bases in the middle.

V usage is TRBV16 and J usage is TRBJ1-3, with TRBD1 matching over 7 bases. The junction had 10 bases not matched to a gene; V was cut back by 4 bases and J by 1 base. Looked up from germline, CDR1 is KGHSY and CDR2 is FQNENV. The CDR3 spans 17 residues. Here the CDR3 reads CASSRGSTGFSGNTIYF. In nucleotides, the CDR3 is TGTGCCAGCAGCCGCGGATCGACAGGGTTTTCTGGAAACACCATATATTTT.

The chain couples TRBV6-5 to TRBJ1-4, with TRBD1 as a possible D gene (6 bases). Trimming shortened V by 2 bases and J by 8 bases, and 9 bases separated the two germline ends. The CDR3 length is 13 residues. The germline gives CDR1 MNHEY, CDR2 SVGAGI. CDR3 region: CASSYRGSEKLFF. The CDR3, as DNA: TGTGCCAGCAGTTACAGGGGGAGCGAAAAACTGTTTTTT.

This chain uses TRBV2 with TRBJ1-2; TRBD1 matches at 10 bases. CDR1 is SNHLY and CDR2 is FYNNEI in the germline V gene. The CDR3 consists of 15 residues. Germline trimming cut 5 bases from V and 4 bases from J; bases unmatched to any gene: 7. CDR3 nucleotide sequence: TGTGCCAGCAGTCGGACAGGGGGAGTGAGCTATGGCTACACCTTC. Protein sequence: CASSRTGGVSYGYTF.

CDR3 nucleotide sequence: TGTGCCAGCAGCTTAGGACAGGGGGCTACCTATGGCTACACCTTC. Translating it yields CASSLGQGATYGYTF. The gene calls are TRBV5-5 and TRBJ1-2, with TRBD1 identical over 11 bases. J lost 4 bases, V lost 2 bases, and 4 bases had no gene match. Looked up from germline, CDR1 is SGHKS and CDR2 is YYEKEE (reference sequence). The CDR3 is made up of 15 amino acids. The complete variable domain, with remaining parts taken from reference TRBV5-5 and TRBJ1-2, reads DAGVTQSPTHLIKTRGQQVTLRCSPISGHKSVSWYQQVLGQGPQFIFQYYEKEERGRGNFPDRFSARQFPNYSSELNVNALLLGDSALYLCASSLGQGATYGYTFGSGTRLTVV.

V and J are TRBV28 and TRBJ1-3; D unclear. Germline CDR1 MDHEN, CDR2 SYDVKM. The length of the CDR3 is 12 residues. V was shortened by 7 bases and J by 5 bases, with 9 bases between the two germline ends. The CDR3 reads CASTGVRNTIYF. The CDR3 DNA sequence: TGTGCCAGCACGGGAGTCCGAAACACCATATATTTT.

This rearrangement joins TRBV5-6 to TRBJ1-1; D unclear. The germline gives CDR1 SGHDT, CDR2 YYEEEE. CDR3 length: 12 amino acids. Between the trimmed V and J ends, which lost 2 bases and 5 bases, there was a span of 7 bases. The DNA of the CDR3 is TGTGCCAGCAGCTTCTTCAGGACTGAAGCTTTCTTT. Amino acid sequence: CASSFFRTEAFF.

In DNA form, the CDR3 reads TGCGCCAGCAGCCAAGAAAGCAGGTATGGCCAGGGCAACACTGAAGCTTTCTTT. Its protein product is CASSQESRYGQGNTEAFF. The rearrangement links TRBV4-1 to TRBJ1-1, with D possibly being TRBD1 (5 bases). Germline CDR1 MGHRA, CDR2 YSYEKL. This CDR3 is 18 amino acids long. V lost 0 bases and J 2 bases, leaving 19 bases between the germline ends.

The chain joins TRBV30 to TRBJ1-2, with D maybe TRBD1 (5 bases). Germline V gene data show CDR1 as GTSNPN and CDR2 as SVGIG (reference sequence). V was shortened by 5 bases and J by 0 bases, with 16 bases between the two germline ends. This CDR3 is 15 amino acids long. CDR3 protein: CAWGKGPGSNYGYTF. The CDR3 coding sequence is TGTGCCTGGGGGAAAGGTCCAGGGTCTAACTATGGCTACACCTTC.

This clone was found once. This chain links TRBV30 with TRBJ1-2; 8 bases map to TRBD1. Germline trimming cut 1 base from V and 6 bases from J; bases unmatched to any gene: 7. Germline CDR1 reads GTSNPN; CDR2 reads SVGIG (reference sequence). This CDR3 is 14 amino acids long. The CDR3 sequence is CAWSAGQAVHGYTF. CDR3 coding DNA: TGTGCCTGGAGTGCGGGACAGGCGGTACATGGCTACACCTTC.

This clone was counted between two and nine times. The chain couples TRBV7-2 to TRBJ1-5, with D possibly matching TRBD1 (5 bases). The CDR3 is 16 amino acids. Germline values: CDR1 SGHTA, CDR2 FQGNSA. The V end was cut by 5 bases, the J end by 2 bases, with 16 bases between. The CDR3 DNA reads TGTGCCAGCAGCCCTCTCCGGGGGTCGGGCAATCAGCCCCAGCATTTT. Protein: CASSPLRGSGNQPQHF.

The chain has TRBV5-3 and TRBJ1-3, with a possible D match to TRBD1 (5 bases). TRBV5-3 is labeled an ORF, and its function is uncertain. The V end was cut by 8 bases, the J end by 0 bases, with 18 bases between. There are 16 residues in the CDR3. The CDR3 loop reads CASGSRDSHSGNTIYF. Written as DNA, the CDR3 is TGTGCCAGCGGCTCTCGGGACTCTCACTCTGGAAACACCATATATTTT.

This clone has just one count. The chain carries TRBV7-6 and TRBJ1-3; D might be TRBD1 (6 bases). The CDR3 extends over 15 amino acids. Deletions cut 5 bases from V and 5 bases from J, with 16 bases between. Germline V CDR1 and CDR2: SGHVS, FNYEAQ. CDR3 coding DNA: TGTGCCAGCAGCCCAGCGGGGGCAGGGCGAAACACCATATATTTT. Translating gives CASSPAGAGRNTIYF.

The chain combines TRBV5-1 with TRBJ1-4; D gene uncertain. The CDR3 has 16 amino acids. CDR1 and CDR2 (germline): SGHRS, YFSETQ. V gave up 0 bases and J gave up 0 bases, with 9 bases separating them. CDR3 nucleotide sequence: TGCGCCAGCAGCTTGGGGACTGTAGCAACTAATGAAAAACTGTTTTTT. Translation gives CASSLGTVATNEKLFF.

The count of this clone is one. The chain links TRBV27 to TRBJ1-1; 9 nucleotides agree with TRBD1. V lost 5 bases, J lost 9 bases, and 7 bases stayed unmatched. Germline V gives CDR1 MNHEY, CDR2 SMNVEV (reference sequence). This CDR3 is 13 amino acids long. This chain's CDR3 is CASSAKQGAKAFF. CDR3 nucleotides: TGTGCCAGCAGTGCAAAACAGGGGGCGAAAGCTTTCTTT.

Here the CDR3 reads CASSLAGLRTGNIQYF. CDR3 in DNA: TGTGCCAGCAGCTTGGCCGGACTTAGGACCGGAAACATTCAGTACTTC. The J gene is TRBJ2-4, the V gene TRBV7-2, with D possibly matching TRBD2 (5 bases). The V end lost 3 bases, the J end lost 6 bases, and 18 bases lay between the germline ends. This CDR3 spans 16 amino acids. Germline-derived CDR1 and CDR2 are SGHTA and FQGNSA.

This chain connects TRBV5-1 to TRBJ2-3, with D perhaps TRBD1 (6 bases). This CDR3 contains 16 residues. Per the germline V gene, CDR1 is SGHRS and CDR2 is YFSETQ. The V and J ends lost 4 bases and 5 bases respectively, with 20 bases between them. The DNA for the CDR3 is TGCGCCAGCAGCCCCCGCGCTGCGCAGGGGTTAGATACGCAGTATTTT. Its translation: CASSPRAAQGLDTQYF. The variable domain in full, with the rest retrieved from reference TRBV5-1 and TRBJ2-3, is KAGVTQTPRYLIKTRGQQVTLSCSPISGHRSVSWYQQTPGQGLQFLFEYFSETQRNKGNFPGRFSGRQFSNSRSEMNVSTLELGDSALYLCASSPRAAQGLDTQYFGPGTRLTVL.

The V and J genes are TRBV27 and TRBJ2-3; 10 bases are shared with TRBD2. V lost 7 bases, J lost 3 bases, and 7 bases stayed unmatched. CDR1 is MNHEY and CDR2 is SMNVEV in the germline V gene (reference sequence). CDR3 length equals 15 residues. The CDR3 coding sequence is TGTGCCAGCACGAGCGGGGGGGCCGGAACAGATACGCAGTATTTT. Its protein product is CASTSGGAGTDTQYF.

This clone was seen a single time. This chain joins TRBV2 and TRBJ2-6; 12 nucleotides line up with TRBD2. The CDR3 runs to 18 residues. The V gene end was trimmed by 4 bases and the J gene end by 2 bases; junction bases not matched to a gene: 6. Germline CDR1 and CDR2: SNHLY and FYNNEI. The CDR3 sequence: CASSVASGGAAGANVLTF. Written as DNA, the CDR3 is TGTGCCAGCAGTGTGGCTAGCGGGGGGGCCGCTGGGGCCAACGTCCTGACTTTC.

This chain links TRBV11-2 with TRBJ2-2; D is possibly TRBD1 (6 bases). Trimming pared 5 bases from V and 2 bases from J, leaving 21 bases between. This CDR3 has 18 residues. From germline, CDR1 is SGHAT and CDR2 FQNNGV. Here the CDR3 DNA reads TGTGCCAGCAGCCGGACAGATTACAAACTCCGAAACACCGGGGAGCTGTTTTTT. Its translation: CASSRTDYKLRNTGELFF.

The chain carries TRBV19 and TRBJ1-6; 9 bases line up with TRBD1. Germline CDR1 is LNHDA and CDR2 is SQIVND (reference sequence). V was pared by 7 bases and J by 11 bases, with 9 bases of the junction left unmatched. This CDR3 has 14 amino acids. CDR3 sequence (DNA): TGTGCCAGTACGACAGGGGGACCCAGGACACCCCTCCACTTT. It specifies CASTTGGPRTPLHF.

The rearrangement uses TRBV23-1 and TRBJ2-2, with a possible D match to TRBD1 (5 bases). TRBV23-1 is an ORF for which the function is uncertain. This CDR3 has 16 residues. Trimming pared 8 bases from V and 4 bases from J, leaving 20 bases between. The CDR3: CASRRDRQGGTGELFF. The CDR3, as DNA: TGCGCCAGCCGACGAGATAGGCAGGGCGGCACCGGGGAGCTGTTTTTT.

The chain joins TRBV3-1 (or the pseudogene TRBV3-2) to TRBJ2-7; tentative D call: TRBD2 (6 bases). This CDR3 spans 16 amino acids. Trimming left V 2 bases short and J 0 bases short, with 14 bases between. The germline gives CDR1 LGHDT, CDR2 YNNKEL (reference sequence). The CDR3: CASSQLRLAPSYEQYF. The CDR3 nucleotides are TGTGCCAGCAGCCAACTGAGGCTAGCGCCCTCCTACGAGCAGTACTTC.